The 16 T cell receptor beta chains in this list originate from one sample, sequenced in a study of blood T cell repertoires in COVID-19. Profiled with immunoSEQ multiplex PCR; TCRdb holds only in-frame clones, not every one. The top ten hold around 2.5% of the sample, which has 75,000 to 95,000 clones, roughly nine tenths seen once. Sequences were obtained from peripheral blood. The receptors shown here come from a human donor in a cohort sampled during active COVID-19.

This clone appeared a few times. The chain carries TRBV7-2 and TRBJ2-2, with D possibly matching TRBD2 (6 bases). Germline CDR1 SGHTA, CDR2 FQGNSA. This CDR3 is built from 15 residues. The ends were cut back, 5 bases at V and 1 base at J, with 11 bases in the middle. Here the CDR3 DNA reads TGTGCCAGCAGCCCCTCGGGACTGAACACCGGGGAGCTGTTTTTT. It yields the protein CASSPSGLNTGELFF.

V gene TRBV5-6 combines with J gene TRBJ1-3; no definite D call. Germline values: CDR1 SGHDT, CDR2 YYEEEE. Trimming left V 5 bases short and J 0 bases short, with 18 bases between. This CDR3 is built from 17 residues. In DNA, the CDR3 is TGTGCCAGCAGGCCTTCGGGGTACAGACTCTCTGGAAACACCATATATTTT. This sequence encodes CASRPSGYRLSGNTIYF.

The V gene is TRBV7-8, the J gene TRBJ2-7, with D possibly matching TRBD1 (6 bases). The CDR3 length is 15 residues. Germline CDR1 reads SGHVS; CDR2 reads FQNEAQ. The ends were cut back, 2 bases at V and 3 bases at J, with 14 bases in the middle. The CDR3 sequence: CASSLRQGPSYEQYF. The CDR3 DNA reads TGTGCCAGCAGCTTAAGGCAGGGGCCAAGCTACGAGCAGTACTTC.

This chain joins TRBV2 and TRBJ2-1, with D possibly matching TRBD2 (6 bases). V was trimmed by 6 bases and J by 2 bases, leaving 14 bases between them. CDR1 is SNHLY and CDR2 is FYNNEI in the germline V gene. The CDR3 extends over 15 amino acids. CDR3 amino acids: CASSRRESAYNEQFF. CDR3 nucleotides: TGTGCCAGCAGCCGACGGGAGAGCGCCTACAATGAGCAGTTCTTC.

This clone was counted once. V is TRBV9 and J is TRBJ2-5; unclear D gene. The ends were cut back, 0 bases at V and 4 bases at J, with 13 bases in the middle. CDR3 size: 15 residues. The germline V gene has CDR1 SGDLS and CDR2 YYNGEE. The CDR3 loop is CASSVEPRLPETQYF. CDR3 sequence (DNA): TGTGCCAGCAGCGTAGAGCCCAGACTCCCAGAGACCCAGTACTTC.

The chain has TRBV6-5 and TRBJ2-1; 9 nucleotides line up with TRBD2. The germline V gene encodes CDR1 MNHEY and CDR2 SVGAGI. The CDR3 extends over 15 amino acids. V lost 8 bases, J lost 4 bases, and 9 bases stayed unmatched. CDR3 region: CASGPRRGGYNEQFF. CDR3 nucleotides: TGTGCCAGCGGTCCCCGGCGGGGGGGATACAATGAGCAGTTCTTC.

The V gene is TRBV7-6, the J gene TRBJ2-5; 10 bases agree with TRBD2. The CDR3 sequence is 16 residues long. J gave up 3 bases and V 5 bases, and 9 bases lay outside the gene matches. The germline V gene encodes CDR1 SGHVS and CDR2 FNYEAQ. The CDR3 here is CASSLSGGDVKETQYF. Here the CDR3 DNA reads TGTGCCAGCAGCCTCAGCGGGGGGGACGTAAAAGAGACCCAGTACTTC. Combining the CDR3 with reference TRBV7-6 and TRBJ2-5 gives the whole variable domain GAGVSQSPRYKVTKRGQDVALRCDPISGHVSLYWYRQALGQGPEFLTYFNYEAQQDKSGLPNDRFSAERPEGSISTLTIQRTEQRDSAMYRCASSLSGGDVKETQYFGPGTRLLVL.

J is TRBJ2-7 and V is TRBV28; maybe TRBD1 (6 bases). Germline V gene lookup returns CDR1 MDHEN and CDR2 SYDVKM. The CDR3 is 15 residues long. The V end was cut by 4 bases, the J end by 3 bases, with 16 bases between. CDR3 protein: CASSSADRGYYEQYF. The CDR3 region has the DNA TGTGCCAGCAGTTCCGCGGACAGAGGATACTACGAGCAGTACTTC.

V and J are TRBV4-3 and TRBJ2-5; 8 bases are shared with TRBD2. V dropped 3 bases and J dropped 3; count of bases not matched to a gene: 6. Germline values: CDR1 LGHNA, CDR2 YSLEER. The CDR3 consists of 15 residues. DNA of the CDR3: TGCGCCAGCAGCCAGAGTGGTAGCGGGGAAGAGACCCAGTACTTC. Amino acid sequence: CASSQSGSGEETQYF.

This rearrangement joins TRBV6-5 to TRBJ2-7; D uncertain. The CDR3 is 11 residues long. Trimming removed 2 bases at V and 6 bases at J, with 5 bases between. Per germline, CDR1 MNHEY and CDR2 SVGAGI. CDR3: CASSYASEQYF. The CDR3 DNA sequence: TGTGCCAGCAGTTACGCCAGCGAGCAGTACTTC.

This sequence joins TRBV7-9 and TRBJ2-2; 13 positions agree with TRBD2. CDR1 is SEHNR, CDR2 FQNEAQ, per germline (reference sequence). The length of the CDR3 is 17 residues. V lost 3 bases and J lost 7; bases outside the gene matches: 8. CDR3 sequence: CASSFGTSGTSRGELFF. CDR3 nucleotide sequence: TGTGCCAGCAGCTTCGGGACTAGCGGGACGTCACGCGGGGAGCTGTTTTTT. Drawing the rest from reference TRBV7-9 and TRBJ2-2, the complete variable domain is DTGVSQNPRHKITKRGQNVTFRCDPISEHNRLYWYRQTLGQGPEFLTYFQNEAQLEKSRLLSDRFSAERPKGSFSTLEIQRTEQGDSAMYLCASSFGTSGTSRGELFFGEGSRLTVL.

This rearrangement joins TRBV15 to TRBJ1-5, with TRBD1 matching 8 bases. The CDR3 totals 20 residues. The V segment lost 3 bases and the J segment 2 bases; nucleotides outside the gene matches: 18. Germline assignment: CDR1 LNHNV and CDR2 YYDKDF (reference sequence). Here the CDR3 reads CATSRITGGKVKGRNQPQHF. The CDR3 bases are TGTGCCACCAGCAGGATCACAGGGGGAAAGGTTAAGGGTCGCAATCAGCCCCAGCATTTT.

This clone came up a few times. CDR3 in DNA: TGTGCCAGCAGCCTTAAATCCCGGGGGAGACGCACAGATACGCAGTATTTT. Its protein product is CASSLKSRGRRTDTQYF. The chain has TRBV3-1 (or the pseudogene TRBV3-2) and TRBJ2-3; tentatively, D is TRBD2 (6 bases). The CDR3 is made up of 17 amino acids. Per germline, CDR1 LGHDT and CDR2 YNNKEL (reference sequence). V was shortened by 4 bases and J by 1 base, with 18 bases between the two germline ends.

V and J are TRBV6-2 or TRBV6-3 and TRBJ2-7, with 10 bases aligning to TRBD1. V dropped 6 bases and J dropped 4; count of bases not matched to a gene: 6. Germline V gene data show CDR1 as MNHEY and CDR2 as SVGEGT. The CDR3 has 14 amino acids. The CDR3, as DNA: TGTGCCAGCAGCCCGGGACAGGGGACTTACGAGCAGTACTTC. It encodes CASSPGQGTYEQYF.

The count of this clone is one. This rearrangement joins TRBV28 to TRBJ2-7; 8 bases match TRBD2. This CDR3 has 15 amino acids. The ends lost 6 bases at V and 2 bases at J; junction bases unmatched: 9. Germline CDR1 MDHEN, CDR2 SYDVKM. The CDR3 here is CASSLSGGGTYEQYF. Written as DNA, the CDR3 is TGTGCCAGCAGCCTTTCCGGGGGGGGCACCTACGAGCAGTACTTC.

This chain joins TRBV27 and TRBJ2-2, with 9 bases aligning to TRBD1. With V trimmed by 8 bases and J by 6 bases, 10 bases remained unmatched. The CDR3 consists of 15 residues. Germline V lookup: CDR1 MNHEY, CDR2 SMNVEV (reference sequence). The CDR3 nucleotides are TGTGCCAGCTCTACCGGGACAGGGAGAGCCGGGGAGCTGTTTTTT. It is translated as CASSTGTGRAGELFF.